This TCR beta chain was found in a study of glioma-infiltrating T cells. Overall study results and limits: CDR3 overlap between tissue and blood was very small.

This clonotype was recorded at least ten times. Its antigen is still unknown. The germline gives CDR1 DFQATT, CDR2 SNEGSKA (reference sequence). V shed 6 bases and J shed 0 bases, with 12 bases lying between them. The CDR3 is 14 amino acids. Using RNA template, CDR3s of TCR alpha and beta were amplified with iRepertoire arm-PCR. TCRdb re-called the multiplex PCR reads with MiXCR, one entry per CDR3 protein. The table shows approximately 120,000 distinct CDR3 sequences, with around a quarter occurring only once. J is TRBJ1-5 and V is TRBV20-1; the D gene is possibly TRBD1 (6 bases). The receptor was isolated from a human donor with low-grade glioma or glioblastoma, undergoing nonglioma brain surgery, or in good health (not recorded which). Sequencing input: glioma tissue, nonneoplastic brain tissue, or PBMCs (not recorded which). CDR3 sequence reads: CSARLQGSNQPQHF. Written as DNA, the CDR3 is TGCAGTGCCCGTTTACAGGGTAGCAATCAGCCCCAGCATTTT.